This T cell receptor beta chain came from a study of beta chain features in type 1 diabetes. Study outcomes and limitations: For Type 1 diabetes patients, all four CD4+ subsets carried TCRB CDR3s that were moderately but significantly shorter.

This CDR3 has 16 residues. Germline values: CDR1 SGHNT, CDR2 YYREEE (reference sequence). V dropped 4 bases and J dropped 6; count of bases not matched to a gene: 10. This clone has ten or more counts. Its antigen is not known. Expressed TCRB transcripts were sequenced, since all the RNA that had been isolated was reverse transcribed. Produced via immunoSEQ multiplex PCR; TCRdb's table is partial and in-frame only. The table lists 95,000 to 150,000 clones, about a sixth of them singletons, with 2% to 2.5% in the top ten. The rearrangement joins TRBV5-4 to TRBJ1-6, with 7 bases lining up with TRBD1. This sequence was found in a man under 40 with type 1 diabetes. Sequenced: central memory CD4+ T cells from blood. The CDR3 protein is CASSRGYRGINSPLHF. DNA for the CDR3: TGTGCCAGCAGCCGCGGCTACAGGGGTATTAATTCACCCCTCCACTTT.